This TCR beta chain stems from a study of blood T cell repertoires in COVID-19. Generated by immunoSEQ multiplex PCR, the TCRdb table keeps only in-frame clones and is missing some. Of tens of thousands of clones listed, around 88% were seen once; the top ten hold 3.7%. There are 16 residues in the CDR3. Germline CDR1 reads SGHDT; CDR2 reads YYEEEE. Unmatched junction bases numbered 7, after V lost 0 bases and J lost 7 bases. The receptor was derived from a human donor in a cohort sampled during active COVID-19. The sequenced sample was peripheral blood. The V and J genes are TRBV5-6 and TRBJ2-2, with 9 bases fitting TRBD1. In nucleotides, the CDR3 is TGTGCCAGCAGCTTGGATACAGGGGGCATCGTCGGGGAGCTGTTTTTT. Its translation is CASSLDTGGIVGELFF.